Below are 14 T cell receptor beta chains sequenced from a single sample in a study of response to subunit inactivated influenza vaccine. TCRdb re-derived calls from the RT-PCR reads in MiXCR, one entry per CDR3 protein. The repertoire holds about 540,000 distinct CDR3 sequences, with approximately 22% as singletons. The sample was also linked to a second study, of T cells expressing NK-cell markers. This second study notes: As the method of synthesis, 5'RACE template switching with UMIs yielded TCR beta cDNA.

This sample comprised CD4+ T cells sorted from PBMCs, obtained 11 to 12 days after vaccination. The receptors stem from a man aged 45 to 65 who received an inactivated influenza vaccine.

V usage is TRBV6-2 or TRBV6-3 and J usage is TRBJ2-1, with 9 bases matching TRBD1. This CDR3 has 15 residues. The V and J ends lost 6 bases and 12 bases, in that order; junction bases with no gene match: 15. Germline V gene lookup returns CDR1 MNHEY and CDR2 SVGEGT. The CDR3 DNA reads TGTGCCAGCAGCCTCCCTACCGGGACAGGGATTTGGCAGTTCTTC. Its protein is CASSLPTGTGIWQFF.

This clonotype occurred a few times. The CDR3 DNA follows: TGTGCCAGCAGTTTAAGATACGCTGAGACCCAGTACTTC. Translating it yields CASSLRYAETQYF. The rearrangement links TRBV12-3 or TRBV12-4 to TRBJ2-5; no reliable D call. The CDR3 is made up of 13 amino acids. Between the trimmed V and J ends, which lost 2 bases and 5 bases, there was a span of 9 bases.

This clonotype appeared a few times. The CDR3 here is CASSAGSSEPIDTQYF. Written as DNA, the CDR3 is TGTGCCAGCAGCGCAGGGTCCTCGGAACCAATAGATACGCAGTATTTT. V usage is TRBV9 and J usage is TRBJ2-3; D possibly corresponds to TRBD1 (5 bases). In germline, CDR1 is SGDLS, CDR2 YYNGEE. The V gene lost 3 bases and the J gene lost 5 bases, with 19 bases spanning the gap. This CDR3 spans 16 amino acids. The entire variable domain, with the rest obtained from reference TRBV9 and TRBJ2-3, is as follows: DSGVTQTPKHLITATGQRVTLRCSPRSGDLSVYWYQQSLDQGLQFLIQYYNGEERAKGNILERFSAQQFPDLHSELNLSSLELGDSALYFCASSAGSSEPIDTQYFGPGTRLTVL.

This clonotype was observed a few times. The genes are TRBV7-2 and TRBJ2-3, with unresolved D. The V gene's germline CDR1 is SGHTA and CDR2 FQGNSA. V lost 4 bases to trimming and J lost 5 bases, with 13 bases between them. This CDR3 spans 14 amino acids. The CDR3 coding sequence is TGTGCCAGCAGCTCTGGTAGGGCCGTAGATACGCAGTATTTT. It yields the protein CASSSGRAVDTQYF.

This clonotype has just a few counts. The chain joins TRBV20-1 to TRBJ2-1; 11 nucleotides line up with TRBD2. Germline V gene lookup returns CDR1 DFQATT and CDR2 SNEGSKA (reference sequence). Unmatched junction bases numbered 9, after V lost 2 bases and J lost 9 bases. This CDR3 contains 15 residues. CDR3 DNA: TGCAGTGCTAGAACTAGCGGGAGTGTCTTGAGTGAGCAGTTCTTC. Protein product: CSARTSGSVLSEQFF.

This clonotype was observed a few times. The genes are TRBV6-2 or TRBV6-3 and TRBJ2-1, with D possibly matching TRBD1 (6 bases). Trimming removed 2 bases from V and 1 base from J, with 15 bases in between. The germline V gene has CDR1 MNHEY and CDR2 SVGEGT. The length of the CDR3 is 17 residues. The CDR3 DNA follows: TGTGCCAGCAGTTACGGACCTAGGGGGAGTTCCTACAATGAGCAGTTCTTC. This codes for CASSYGPRGSSYNEQFF.

In this sample, this clonotype turned up a few times. The gene calls are TRBV5-6 and TRBJ2-2; TRBD1 aligns across 7 bases. The germline V gene encodes CDR1 SGHDT and CDR2 YYEEEE. The CDR3 is 15 residues long. Trimming cost V 4 bases and J 2 bases; bases outside gene matches: 5. CDR3 bases: TGTGCCAGCAGCCTGACAGGGTTTAACACCGGGGAGCTGTTTTTT. This sequence encodes CASSLTGFNTGELFF.

The gene calls are TRBV4-3 and TRBJ1-6; the D is unclear. Germline loops: CDR1 LGHNA, CDR2 YSLEER. This CDR3 comprises 15 residues. Trimming left V 0 bases short and J 7 bases short, with 10 bases between. The CDR3 coding sequence is TGCGCCAGCAGCCAAGATCCACGGTTAAATTCACCCCTCCACTTT. This sequence encodes CASSQDPRLNSPLHF.

This chain connects TRBV6-2 or TRBV6-3 to TRBJ2-2, with D unresolved. Germline V CDR1 and CDR2: MNHEY, SVGEGT. The CDR3 covers 14 residues. V shed 8 bases and J shed 3 bases, with 13 bases lying between them. The CDR3 is CASGPSWDTGELFF. CDR3 DNA sequence: TGTGCCAGCGGACCCTCCTGGGACACCGGGGAGCTGTTTTTT.

The chain combines TRBV11-2 with TRBJ2-5; D may correspond to TRBD1 or TRBD2 (5 bases each). CDR3 length: 18 residues. V lost 4 bases to trimming and J lost 4 bases, with 25 bases between them. CDR1 is SGHAT, CDR2 FQNNGV, per germline. The CDR3 DNA follows: TGTGCCAGCAGCTCCGCCGGGACGTGGGGCTCCCATGGAGAGACCCAGTACTTC. As protein: CASSSAGTWGSHGETQYF.

Only a few counts were recorded for this clonotype. The gene calls are TRBV6-5 and TRBJ2-1; maybe TRBD2 (6 bases). V shed 0 bases and J shed 2 bases, with 14 bases lying between them. This CDR3 is 17 amino acids long. Germline V gives CDR1 MNHEY, CDR2 SVGAGI. CDR3 bases: TGTGCCAGCAGTTACTCTGGGCGGGGCCGAACCTACAATGAGCAGTTCTTC. It encodes CASSYSGRGRTYNEQFF.

This clonotype appeared a few times. The chain has TRBV6-1 and TRBJ1-1; TRBD1 agrees at 8 bases. The CDR3 contains 13 residues. CDR1 and CDR2 from the germline V gene are MNHNS and SASEGT. J lost 4 bases, V lost 8 bases, and 6 bases had no gene match. CDR3 nucleotide sequence: TGTGCCAGCCGCGGACAGGGCTTCACTGAAGCTTTCTTT. Its translation is CASRGQGFTEAFF.

This clonotype occurred a few times. One junction end disagrees with the germline gene, perhaps due to a read error. This chain uses TRBV5-1 with TRBJ2-1, with 13 bases aligning to TRBD2. CDR1 is SGHRS, CDR2 YFSETQ, per germline. CDR3 size: 15 residues. The DNA of the CDR3 is TGCGCCAGCAGTTTGGGGACTAGCGGGGCTAGTGAGCAGTTCTTC. This sequence encodes CASSLGTSGASEQFF.

The genes are TRBV6-1 and TRBJ2-7; 7 bases are shared with TRBD2. In germline, CDR1 is MNHNS, CDR2 SASEGT. The CDR3 totals 15 residues. Trimming at V came to 1 base and at J to 3 bases, leaving 6 bases not matched to a gene. This CDR3 reads CASSEVLAVLYEQYF. As DNA, the CDR3 is TGTGCCAGCAGTGAAGTGCTAGCGGTACTCTACGAGCAGTACTTC.